This TCR beta chain was identified during a study of T cells in Graves' hyperthyroidism and ophthalmopathy. Study summary: At the time of initial diagnosis and before any treatment, peripheral blood was collected.

With V trimmed by 5 bases and J by 4 bases, 3 bases remained unmatched. The CDR3 has 13 amino acids. Recently diagnosed hyperthyroidism of less than 2 months' duration affected patients aged 18 to 65. Diagnosing involved the use of clinical symptoms, serum thyroxine and TRAb, thyroid ultrasound and orbital computed tomography. This clonotype was counted ten times or more. The source material, RNA transcripts, was used to amplify TCR beta CDR3 regions. Researchers ran a first-round RT-PCR on the TCR CDR3 using the HTBI primer set. TCRdb fed the multiplex PCR reads into MiXCR, producing one record per CDR3 protein. Here the sample spans around 340,000 distinct CDR3 sequences, approximately 15% being singletons.

The rearrangement links TRBV12-3 or TRBV12-4 to TRBJ2-7; TRBD1 matches 9 bases. The sequence was collected from a woman between 25 and 40 years old with Graves' hyperthyroidism. Sequencing was done on a sample of blood. The CDR3 is CASSGDREYEQYF. The CDR3 DNA is TGTGCCAGCAGTGGGGACAGGGAGTACGAGCAGTACTTC.